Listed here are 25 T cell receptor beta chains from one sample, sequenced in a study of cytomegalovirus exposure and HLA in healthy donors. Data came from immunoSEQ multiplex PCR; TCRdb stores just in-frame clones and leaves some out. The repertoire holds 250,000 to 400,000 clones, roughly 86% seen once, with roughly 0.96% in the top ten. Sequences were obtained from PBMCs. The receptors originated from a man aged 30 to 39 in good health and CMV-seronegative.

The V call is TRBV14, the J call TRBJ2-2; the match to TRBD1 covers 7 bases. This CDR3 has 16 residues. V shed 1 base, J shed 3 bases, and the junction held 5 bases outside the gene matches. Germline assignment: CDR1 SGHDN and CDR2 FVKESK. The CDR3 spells CASSQVTGRDTGELFF. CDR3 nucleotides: TGTGCCAGCAGCCAAGTGACAGGGAGAGACACCGGGGAGCTGTTTTTT.

This CDR3 is CASSSPDSYSGNTIYF. The CDR3 DNA is TGTGCCAGCAGCTCGCCAGACTCCTACTCTGGAAACACCATATATTTT. The rearrangement joins TRBV13 to TRBJ1-3; unclear D gene. The CDR3 has 16 amino acids. V lost 4 bases, J lost 0 bases, and 13 bases lay in between. CDR1 and CDR2 (germline): PRHDT, FYEKMQ (reference sequence). Filled out from reference TRBV13 and TRBJ1-3, the complete variable domain reads AAGVIQSPRHLIKEKRETATLKCYPIPRHDTVYWYQQGPGQDPQFLISFYEKMQSDKGSIPDRFSAQQFSDYHSELNMSSLELGDSALYFCASSSPDSYSGNTIYFGEGSWLTVV.

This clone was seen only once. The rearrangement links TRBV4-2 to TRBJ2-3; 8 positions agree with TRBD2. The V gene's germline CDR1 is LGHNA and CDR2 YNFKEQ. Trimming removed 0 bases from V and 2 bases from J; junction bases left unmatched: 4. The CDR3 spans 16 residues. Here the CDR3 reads CASSQEAGGNTDTQYF. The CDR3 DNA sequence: TGTGCCAGCAGCCAAGAGGCGGGGGGAAACACAGATACGCAGTATTTT.

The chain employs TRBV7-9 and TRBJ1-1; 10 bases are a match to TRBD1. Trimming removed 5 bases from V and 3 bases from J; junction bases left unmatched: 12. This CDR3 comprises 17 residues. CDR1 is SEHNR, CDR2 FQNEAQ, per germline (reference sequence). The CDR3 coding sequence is TGTGCCAGCAGCCTGGGTCGGGGGACAGGGGTTGACACTGAAGCTTTCTTT. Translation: CASSLGRGTGVDTEAFF.

CDR3: CASSPEDRSIEKLFF. The CDR3 nucleotides read TGTGCCAGCAGTCCGGAGGACAGGTCTATTGAAAAACTGTTTTTT. V gene TRBV6-6 combines with J gene TRBJ1-4; 7 nucleotides agree with TRBD1. V was pared by 5 bases and J by 7 bases, with 10 bases of the junction left unmatched. The CDR3 runs to 15 residues. CDR1 and CDR2 from the germline V gene are MNHNY and SVGAGI (reference sequence).

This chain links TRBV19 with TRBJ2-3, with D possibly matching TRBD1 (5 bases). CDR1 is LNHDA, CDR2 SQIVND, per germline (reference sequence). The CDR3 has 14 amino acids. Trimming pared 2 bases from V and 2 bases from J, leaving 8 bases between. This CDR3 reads CASSILTATDTQYF. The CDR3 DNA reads TGTGCCAGTAGTATATTGACAGCCACAGATACGCAGTATTTT.

For the CDR3, the DNA is TGTGCCAGCAACACCCACACTGAAGCTTTCTTT. Its translation is CASNTHTEAFF. This chain uses TRBV6-6 with TRBJ1-1; D is unresolved. The CDR3 loop spans 11 amino acids. Per germline, CDR1 MNHNY and CDR2 SVGAGI (reference sequence). V lost 7 bases, J lost 3 bases, and 6 bases lay in between.

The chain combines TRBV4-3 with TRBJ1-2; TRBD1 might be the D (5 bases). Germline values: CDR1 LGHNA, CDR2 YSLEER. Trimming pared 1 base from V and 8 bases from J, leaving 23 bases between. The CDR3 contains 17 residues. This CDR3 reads CASSQVGRESNIGGYTF. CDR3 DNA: TGCGCCAGCAGCCAAGTCGGCAGGGAAAGTAATATTGGCGGCTACACCTTC.

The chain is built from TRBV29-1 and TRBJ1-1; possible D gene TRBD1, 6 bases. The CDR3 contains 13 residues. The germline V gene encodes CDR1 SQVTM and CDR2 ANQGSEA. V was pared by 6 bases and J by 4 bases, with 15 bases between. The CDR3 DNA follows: TGCAGCGTCCTGCGGGGGCCCGCCACTGAAGCTTTCTTT. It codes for CSVLRGPATEAFF.

The CDR3 spells CASSPARDFEQYF. As DNA, the CDR3 is TGTGCCAGCTCACCCGCGAGGGATTTCGAGCAGTACTTC. The chain uses TRBV18 and TRBJ2-7, with D possibly being TRBD2 (5 bases). CDR3 length: 13 amino acids. V was trimmed by 3 bases and J by 6 bases, leaving 12 bases between them. The V gene's germline CDR1 is KGHSH and CDR2 LQKENI.

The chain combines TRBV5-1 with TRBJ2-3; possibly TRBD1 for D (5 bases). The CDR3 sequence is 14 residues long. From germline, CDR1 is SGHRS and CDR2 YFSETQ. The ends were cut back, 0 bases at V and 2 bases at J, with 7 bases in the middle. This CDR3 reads CASSLGQNTDTQYF. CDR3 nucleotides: TGCGCCAGCAGCTTGGGACAGAACACAGATACGCAGTATTTT. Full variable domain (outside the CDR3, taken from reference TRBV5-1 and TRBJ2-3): KAGVTQTPRYLIKTRGQQVTLSCSPISGHRSVSWYQQTPGQGLQFLFEYFSETQRNKGNFPGRFSGRQFSNSRSEMNVSTLELGDSALYLCASSLGQNTDTQYFGPGTRLTVL.

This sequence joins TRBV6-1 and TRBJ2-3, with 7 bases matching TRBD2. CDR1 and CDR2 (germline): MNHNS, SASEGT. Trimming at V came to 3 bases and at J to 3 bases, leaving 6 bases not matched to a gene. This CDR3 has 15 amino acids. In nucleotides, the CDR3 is TGTGCCAGCAGTGATTTGGGGGGGGTAACAGATACGCAGTATTTT. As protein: CASSDLGGVTDTQYF.

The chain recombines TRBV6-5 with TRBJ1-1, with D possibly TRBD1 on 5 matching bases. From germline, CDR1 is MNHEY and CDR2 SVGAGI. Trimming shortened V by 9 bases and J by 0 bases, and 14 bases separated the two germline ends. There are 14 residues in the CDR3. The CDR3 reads CASIDGGMNTEAFF. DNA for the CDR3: TGTGCCAGTATAGACGGGGGGATGAACACTGAAGCTTTCTTT.

The CDR3 DNA reads TGTGCCAGCAGCCTCACTTTTGATGAGCAGTTCTTC. Residues: CASSLTFDEQFF. The chain carries TRBV11-2 and TRBJ2-1; D is unresolved. Germline lookup yields CDR1 SGHAT and CDR2 FQNNGV. V was clipped by 5 bases and J by 8 bases, with 10 bases between them. There are 12 residues in the CDR3.

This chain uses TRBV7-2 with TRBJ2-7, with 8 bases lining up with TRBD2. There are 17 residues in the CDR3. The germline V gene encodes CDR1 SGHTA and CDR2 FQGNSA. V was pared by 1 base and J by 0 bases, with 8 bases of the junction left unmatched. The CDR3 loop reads CASSLGYGGGSSYEQYF. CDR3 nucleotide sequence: TGTGCCAGCAGCTTAGGGTATGGCGGGGGGAGCTCCTACGAGCAGTACTTC.

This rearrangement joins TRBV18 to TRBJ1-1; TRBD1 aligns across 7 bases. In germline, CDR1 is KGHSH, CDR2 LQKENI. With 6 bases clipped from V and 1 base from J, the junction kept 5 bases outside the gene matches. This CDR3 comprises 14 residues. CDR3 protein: CASSQQGSNTEAFF. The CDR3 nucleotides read TGTGCCAGCTCTCAACAGGGGTCGAACACTGAAGCTTTCTTT.

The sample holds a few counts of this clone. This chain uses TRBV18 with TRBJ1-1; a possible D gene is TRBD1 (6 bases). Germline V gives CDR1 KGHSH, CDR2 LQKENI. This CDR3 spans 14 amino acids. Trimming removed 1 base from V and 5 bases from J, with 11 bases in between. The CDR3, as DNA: TGTGCCAGCTCACCACTTCCAGGGGAGACTGAAGCTTTCTTT. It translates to CASSPLPGETEAFF.

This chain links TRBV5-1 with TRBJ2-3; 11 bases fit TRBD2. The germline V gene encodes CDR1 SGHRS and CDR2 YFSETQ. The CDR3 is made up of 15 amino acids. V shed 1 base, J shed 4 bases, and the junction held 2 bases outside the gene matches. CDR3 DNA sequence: TGCGCCAGCAGCTTGCTAGCGGGGGGCGCAGATACGCAGTATTTT. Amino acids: CASSLLAGGADTQYF.

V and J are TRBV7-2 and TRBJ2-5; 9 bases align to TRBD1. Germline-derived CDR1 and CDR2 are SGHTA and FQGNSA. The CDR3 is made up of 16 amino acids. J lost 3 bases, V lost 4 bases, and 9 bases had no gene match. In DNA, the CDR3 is TGTGCCAGCAGCTGGAATTACAGGGGGCTTAAAGAGACCCAGTACTTC. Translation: CASSWNYRGLKETQYF.

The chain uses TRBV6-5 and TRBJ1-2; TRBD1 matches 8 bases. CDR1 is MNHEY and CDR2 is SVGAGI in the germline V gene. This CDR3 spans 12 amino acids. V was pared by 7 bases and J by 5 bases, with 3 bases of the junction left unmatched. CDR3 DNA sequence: TGTGCCAGCATGGGGACAGGTTATGGCTACACCTTC. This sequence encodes CASMGTGYGYTF.

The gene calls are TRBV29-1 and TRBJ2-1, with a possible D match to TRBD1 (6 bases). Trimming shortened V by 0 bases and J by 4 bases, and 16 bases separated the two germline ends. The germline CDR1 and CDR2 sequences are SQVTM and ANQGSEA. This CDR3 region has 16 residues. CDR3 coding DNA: TGCAGCGTTGAAGATGAGGGAGACAGGAGGTACAATGAGCAGTTCTTC. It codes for CSVEDEGDRRYNEQFF.

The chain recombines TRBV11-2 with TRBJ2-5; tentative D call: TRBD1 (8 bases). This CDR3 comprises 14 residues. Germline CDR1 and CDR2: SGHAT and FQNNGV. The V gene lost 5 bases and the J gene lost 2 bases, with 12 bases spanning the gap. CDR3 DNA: TGTGCCAGCAGCGGACAGGGAGGGCAAGAGACCCAGTACTTC. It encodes CASSGQGGQETQYF.

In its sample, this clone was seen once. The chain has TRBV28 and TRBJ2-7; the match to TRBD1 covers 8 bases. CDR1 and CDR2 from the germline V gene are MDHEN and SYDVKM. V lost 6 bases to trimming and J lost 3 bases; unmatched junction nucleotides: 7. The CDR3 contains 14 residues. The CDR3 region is CASSLTGADYEQYF. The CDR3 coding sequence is TGTGCCAGCAGCTTGACAGGGGCGGACTACGAGCAGTACTTC.

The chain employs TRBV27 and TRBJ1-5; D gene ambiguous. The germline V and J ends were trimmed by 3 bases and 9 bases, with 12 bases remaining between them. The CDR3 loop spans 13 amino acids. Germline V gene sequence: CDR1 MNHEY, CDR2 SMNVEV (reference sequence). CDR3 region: CASSFSGELPQHF. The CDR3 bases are TGTGCCAGCAGTTTCTCAGGCGAACTGCCCCAGCATTTT.

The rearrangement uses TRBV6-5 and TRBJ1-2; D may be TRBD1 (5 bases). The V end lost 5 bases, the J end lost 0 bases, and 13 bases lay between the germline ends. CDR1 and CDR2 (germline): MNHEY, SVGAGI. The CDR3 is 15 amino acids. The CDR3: CASSRDSSPNYGYTF. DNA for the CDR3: TGTGCCAGCAGTAGAGACAGCTCCCCTAACTATGGCTACACCTTC.